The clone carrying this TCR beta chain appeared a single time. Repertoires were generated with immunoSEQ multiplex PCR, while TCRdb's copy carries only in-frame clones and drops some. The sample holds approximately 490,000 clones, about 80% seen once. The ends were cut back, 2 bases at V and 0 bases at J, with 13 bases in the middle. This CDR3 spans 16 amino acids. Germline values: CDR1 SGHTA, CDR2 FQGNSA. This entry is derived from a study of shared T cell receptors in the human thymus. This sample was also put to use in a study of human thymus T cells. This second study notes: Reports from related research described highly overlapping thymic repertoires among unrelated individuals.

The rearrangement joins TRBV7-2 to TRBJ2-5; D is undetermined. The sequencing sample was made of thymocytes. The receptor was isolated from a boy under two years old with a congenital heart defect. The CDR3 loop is CASSLRQSGYQETQYF. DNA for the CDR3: TGTGCCAGCAGCTTACGGCAGTCGGGTTACCAAGAGACCCAGTACTTC.